The rows below give T cell receptor beta chains drawn from one sample of a study of neoadjuvant anti-PD-1 for oral cavity cancer. Data came from immunoSEQ multiplex PCR; TCRdb stores just in-frame clones and leaves some out. The data contain some 14,000 clones, roughly 70% of them singletons. This material consisted of PBMCs, taken after nivolumab (anti-PD-1) treatment. These receptors all stem from a person between 40 and 80 years old with oral cavity squamous cell carcinoma. The CDR3 runs from the conserved cysteine through the conserved F or W. The D gene is left open where the match is weak. The listing skips clone size in some rows; elsewhere it reads once, few, many or a size class.

v_call,d_call,clone_size,j_call,cdr3_nt,cdr3_aa
TRBV21-1,-,-,TRBJ2-7,TGTGCCAGCAGCAAAGTCTCGCGGGAGGGGGGAGAGCAGTACTTC,CASSKVSREGGEQYF
TRBV9,-,once,TRBJ1-3,TGTGCCAGCAGCCCCTCCGTCCAGGGGAACACCATATATTTT,CASSPSVQGNTIYF
TRBV19,-,-,TRBJ1-3,TGTGCCAGTATCGCGGTCCCGGGCCTCTCTGGAAACACCATATATTTT,CASIAVPGLSGNTIYF
TRBV5-4,TRBD2,-,TRBJ2-1,TGTGCCAGCAGCTTGGTCTCGGGAGGGCCCTCTAATGAGCAGTTCTTC,CASSLVSGGPSNEQFF
TRBV1,-,-,TRBJ2-5,TGCACCAGCAGCCAAGGCGGGGGCCAAGAGACCCAGTACTTC,CTSSQGGGQETQYF
TRBV6-1,-,once,TRBJ1-3,TGTGCCAGCAGTGACCCCGTTAGGAACACCATATATTTT,CASSDPVRNTIYF
TRBV7-9,-,-,TRBJ2-7,TGTGCCAGCAGCGCGGACAGATACTACGAGCAGTACTTC,CASSADRYYEQYF
TRBV7-2,-,few,TRBJ2-3,TGTGCCAGCAGCTTACAAGGGGCTATAGATACGCAGTATTTT,CASSLQGAIDTQYF
TRBV7-2,TRBD2,-,TRBJ2-7,TGTGCCAGCAGCTTAGTTCCCCTAGCGGGAGCTTACGAGCAGTACTTC,CASSLVPLAGAYEQYF
TRBV2,-,-,TRBJ2-2,TGTGCCAGCAGTGAAAGGGACTCGTGGAACACCGGGGAGCTGTTTTTT,CASSERDSWNTGELFF
TRBV25-1,TRBD1,-,TRBJ2-1,TGTGCCAGCAGTGAGTATCAGGGGGCGAAAAATGAACAGTTCTTC,CASSEYQGAKNEQFF
TRBV4-1,TRBD1,-,TRBJ2-1,TGCGCCAGCAGCCAGGCCTCCAGGGGGCCCTCCTACAATGAGCAGTTCTTC,CASSQASRGPSYNEQFF
TRBV5-1,-,few,TRBJ1-4,TGCGCCAGCAGCTTTGGGACCGCTAATGAAAAACTGTTTTTT,CASSFGTANEKLFF
TRBV4-1,TRBD1,-,TRBJ1-5,TGCGCCAGCAGCCAAGAGACAGGGCCGACGCCCCAGCATTTT,CASSQETGPTPQHF
TRBV28,-,few,TRBJ1-2,TGTGCCAGCAGTTTCCTGGCCAGGTTGGGTGGCTACACCTTC,CASSFLARLGGYTF
TRBV6-1,-,-,TRBJ1-1,TGTGCCAGCAGTGAAAAGACCCGGGAATTT,CASSEKTREF
TRBV30,-,-,TRBJ2-3,TGTGCCTGGAGTGTAGTCCAGACACTACATGATACGCAGTATTTT,CAWSVVQTLHDTQYF